This passage covers 11 T cell receptor beta chains from one sample sequenced in a study of PD-L1 blockade in urothelial cancer. Repertoires were generated with immunoSEQ multiplex PCR, while TCRdb's copy carries only in-frame clones and drops some. The data show tens of thousands of clones, with almost 85% seen just once and almost 4.5% held by the top ten. Sequencing was performed on PBMCs, taken around atezolizumab (anti-PD-L1) treatment. The receptors derive from a man in his 70s with urothelial cancer.

This clone appeared once. V gene TRBV7-2 combines with J gene TRBJ2-7, with TRBD2 matching 7 bases. Looked up from germline, CDR1 is SGHTA and CDR2 is FQGNSA. This CDR3 spans 15 amino acids. The trim removed 1 base at V and 2 bases at J, leaving 5 bases unmatched. CDR3 amino acids: CASSLGSGKAYEQYF. Here the CDR3 DNA reads TGTGCCAGCAGCTTAGGAAGCGGGAAGGCCTACGAGCAGTACTTC.

This rearrangement joins TRBV9 to TRBJ1-5; D perhaps matches TRBD1 (5 bases). This CDR3 is 14 amino acids long. The germline gives CDR1 SGDLS, CDR2 YYNGEE. V dropped 3 bases and J dropped 1 base, with 8 bases sitting between them. CDR3 amino acids: CASSAGESNQPQHF. DNA for the CDR3: TGTGCCAGCAGCGCGGGGGAGAGCAATCAGCCCCAGCATTTT. The whole variable domain, remainder taken from reference TRBV9 and TRBJ1-5, is DSGVTQTPKHLITATGQRVTLRCSPRSGDLSVYWYQQSLDQGLQFLIQYYNGEERAKGNILERFSAQQFPDLHSELNLSSLELGDSALYFCASSAGESNQPQHFGDGTRLSIL.

The gene calls are TRBV15 and TRBJ1-1; 8 nucleotides agree with TRBD1. The V and J ends lost 5 bases and 1 base, in that order; junction bases with no gene match: 6. The CDR3 is 15 amino acids. CDR1 is LNHNV, CDR2 YYDKDF, per germline (reference sequence). The CDR3 reads CATSGTGDENTEAFF. CDR3 in DNA: TGTGCCACCAGCGGGACAGGCGACGAGAACACTGAAGCTTTCTTT.

The chain employs TRBV19 and TRBJ2-7, with 9 bases identical to TRBD1. Germline-derived CDR1 and CDR2 are LNHDA and SQIVND (reference sequence). This CDR3 is built from 15 residues. Losses at the gene ends were 3 bases for V and 5 bases for J; bases not matched to a gene: 8. Here the CDR3 reads CASSISTDRGHEQYF. The CDR3 region has the DNA TGTGCCAGTAGTATCAGCACGGACAGGGGCCACGAGCAGTACTTC.

This CDR3 is CASSSTANYGYTF. For the CDR3, the DNA is TGTGCCAGCAGTAGCACAGCTAACTATGGCTACACCTTC. V usage is TRBV6-5 and J usage is TRBJ1-2; no reliable D call. CDR1 MNHEY and CDR2 SVGAGI come from the germline V gene. Deletions cut 5 bases from V and 0 bases from J, with 7 bases between. This CDR3 is built from 13 residues.

V gene TRBV15 combines with J gene TRBJ2-7; possible D gene TRBD1, 5 bases. The germline V gene encodes CDR1 LNHNV and CDR2 YYDKDF (reference sequence). Trimming removed 2 bases from V and 4 bases from J, with 18 bases in between. This CDR3 has 16 residues. The CDR3 coding sequence is TGTGCCACCAGCAGAAATAAAGGACCCGCAGGGTACGAGCAGTACTTC. Protein sequence: CATSRNKGPAGYEQYF.

CDR3 sequence reads: CASSDGGPKNIQYF. The CDR3 nucleotides are TGTGCCAGCAGCGATGGAGGACCCAAAAACATTCAGTACTTC. The rearrangement uses TRBV9 and TRBJ2-4, with a weak D call TRBD2 (5 bases). Germline V gives CDR1 SGDLS, CDR2 YYNGEE. The CDR3 runs to 14 residues. Trimming cost V 3 bases and J 2 bases, with 9 bases left between them.

V usage is TRBV7-9 and J usage is TRBJ2-3; TRBD1 might be the D (5 bases). Between the trimmed V and J ends, which lost 3 bases and 2 bases, there was a span of 12 bases. The CDR3 consists of 15 residues. The germline V gene has CDR1 SEHNR and CDR2 FQNEAQ (reference sequence). The chain's CDR3 is CASSFLQVNTDTQYF. The DNA for the CDR3 is TGTGCCAGCAGCTTTCTACAGGTTAACACAGATACGCAGTATTTT. The full variable domain, with the rest looked up from reference TRBV7-9 and TRBJ2-3, is DTGVSQNPRHKITKRGQNVTFRCDPISEHNRLYWYRQTLGQGPEFLTYFQNEAQLEKSRLLSDRFSAERPKGSFSTLEIQRTEQGDSAMYLCASSFLQVNTDTQYFGPGTRLTVL.

CDR3 coding DNA: TGTGCCAGCAGCTTGGGAGGGCTTAACTATGGCTACACCTTC. Encoded protein: CASSLGGLNYGYTF. The chain joins TRBV5-6 to TRBJ1-2; D is unresolved. CDR1 SGHDT and CDR2 YYEEEE come from the germline V gene. V was trimmed by 0 bases and J by 1 base, leaving 7 bases between them. The CDR3 loop spans 14 amino acids.

This clone has just one count. The chain links TRBV11-3 to TRBJ1-1, with a possible D match to TRBD1 (5 bases). The CDR3 covers 13 residues. The germline CDR1 and CDR2 sequences are SGHNT and YENEEA. Trimming pared 4 bases from V and 6 bases from J, leaving 12 bases between. The CDR3 DNA reads TGTGCCAGCAGCTCCGACCAGGGTTCTGAAGCTTTCTTT. Translation gives CASSSDQGSEAFF.

CDR3: CAWNGGGQTQYF. The CDR3 bases are TGTGCCTGGAACGGGGGGGGGCAGACCCAGTACTTC. The chain uses TRBV30 and TRBJ2-5; 8 bases line up with TRBD2. V trimming: 4 bases; J trimming: 6 bases; junction bases outside the gene matches: 4. Germline-derived CDR1 and CDR2 are GTSNPN and SVGIG (reference sequence). This CDR3 contains 12 residues. Using reference TRBV30 and TRBJ2-5 for the parts outside the CDR3, the full variable domain is SQTIHQWPATLVQPVGSPLSLECTVEGTSNPNLYWYRQAAGRGLQLLFYSVGIGQISSEVPQNLSASRPQDRQFILSSKKLLLSDSGFYLCAWNGGGQTQYFGPGTRLLVL.